The 27 T cell receptor beta chains listed next were all sequenced from one sample in a study of blood T cell repertoires in COVID-19. Measured with immunoSEQ multiplex PCR; TCRdb has only the in-frame clones, and not every one. This table has more than 250,000 clones, about 89% appearing once. The sequencing sample was made of peripheral blood. The receptors shown here come from a man younger than 30 who had recovered from COVID-19.

The J gene is TRBJ2-1, the V gene TRBV10-3; 8 nucleotides match TRBD2. CDR1 is ENHRY and CDR2 is SYGVKD in the germline V gene. V lost 3 bases and J lost 4; bases outside the gene matches: 5. The CDR3 spans 15 residues. CDR3 in DNA: TGTGCCATCAGTGACGCCCGCGGGGGGTACAATGAGCAGTTCTTC. Residues: CAISDARGGYNEQFF.

V and J are TRBV6-6 and TRBJ2-1; 9 bases are a match to TRBD2. J was trimmed by 3 bases and V by 10 bases; bases with no gene match: 7. This CDR3 is 14 amino acids long. Germline loops: CDR1 MNHNY, CDR2 SVGAGI (reference sequence). In DNA form, the CDR3 reads TGTGCCACCCTCCTAGCGGGAATCTACAATGAGCAGTTCTTC. Translation: CATLLAGIYNEQFF.

The J gene is TRBJ2-1, the V gene TRBV27; the D gene is possibly TRBD2 (5 bases). Trimming took 3 bases from V and 3 from J, leaving 9 bases between them. Per germline, CDR1 MNHEY and CDR2 SMNVEV (reference sequence). The CDR3 totals 14 residues. The CDR3 protein is CASSFGGLYNEQFF. CDR3 DNA: TGTGCCAGCAGTTTCGGTGGACTCTACAATGAGCAGTTCTTC.

The gene calls are TRBV5-6 and TRBJ1-2; the D is unclear. Trimming removed 0 bases at V and 0 bases at J, with 6 bases between. CDR1 and CDR2 (germline): SGHDT, YYEEEE. CDR3 length equals 14 residues. This CDR3 is CASSLDMSNYGYTF. As DNA, the CDR3 is TGTGCCAGCAGCTTGGACATGTCTAACTATGGCTACACCTTC.

This clone was seen a single time. The V call is TRBV19, the J call TRBJ1-1, with 9 bases identical to TRBD1. The CDR3 covers 15 residues. Germline-derived CDR1 and CDR2 are LNHDA and SQIVND (reference sequence). V gave up 5 bases and J gave up 6 bases; unmatched junction bases: 10. The CDR3 sequence: CASSALQGARSEAFF. The CDR3 bases are TGTGCCAGTAGTGCCCTACAGGGGGCGAGGTCTGAAGCTTTCTTT.

V gene TRBV3-1 (or the pseudogene TRBV3-2) combines with J gene TRBJ2-5, with 8 nucleotides matching TRBD1. The J segment lost 5 bases and the V segment lost 1 base, leaving 9 bases of the junction unmatched. There are 16 residues in the CDR3. Germline V gene sequence: CDR1 LGHDT, CDR2 YNNKEL (reference sequence). The CDR3 reads CASSQVADREWETQYF. The CDR3 DNA follows: TGTGCCAGCAGCCAAGTCGCGGACAGGGAGTGGGAGACCCAGTACTTC.

The chain recombines TRBV6-5 with TRBJ1-1; tentatively, D is TRBD1 (5 bases). V lost 2 bases, J lost 5 bases, and 9 bases lay in between. CDR3 size: 13 residues. CDR1 and CDR2 from the germline V gene are MNHEY and SVGAGI. CDR3 residues: CASSYAPGTEAFF. The CDR3 coding sequence is TGTGCCAGCAGTTACGCCCCAGGGACTGAAGCTTTCTTT.

The chain joins TRBV5-4 to TRBJ1-3; D gene uncertain. The V gene lost 2 bases and the J gene lost 2 bases, with 8 bases spanning the gap. This CDR3 comprises 14 residues. Per germline, CDR1 SGHNT and CDR2 YYREEE (reference sequence). CDR3 amino acids: CASSFGQTGNTIYF. The CDR3 nucleotides read TGTGCCAGCAGCTTTGGGCAAACTGGAAACACCATATATTTT.

The chain links TRBV25-1 to TRBJ2-3; 8 nucleotides line up with TRBD1. From germline, CDR1 is MGHDK and CDR2 SYGVNS. The CDR3 is made up of 15 amino acids. The ends lost 8 bases at V and 6 bases at J; junction bases unmatched: 13. In DNA form, the CDR3 reads TGTGCCAGCTCGAAGGGCAGGGGGCGCATGGATACGCAGTATTTT. The encoded protein is CASSKGRGRMDTQYF.

The J gene is TRBJ2-1, the V gene TRBV3-1 (or the pseudogene TRBV3-2); tentative D call: TRBD1 (6 bases). The V and J ends lost 1 base and 8 bases respectively, with 12 bases between them. Germline V gives CDR1 LGHDT, CDR2 YNNKEL (reference sequence). The CDR3 runs 14 residues. The CDR3 here is CASSQVLRGDEQFF. DNA of the CDR3: TGTGCCAGCAGCCAAGTACTCAGGGGCGATGAGCAGTTCTTC.

V usage is TRBV29-1 and J usage is TRBJ1-2; 9 positions match TRBD1. The CDR3 sequence is 16 residues long. V shed 0 bases, J shed 4 bases, and the junction held 9 bases outside the gene matches. CDR1 SQVTM and CDR2 ANQGSEA come from the germline V gene. The CDR3 spells CSVEDIKQGAGYGYTF. For the CDR3, the DNA is TGCAGCGTTGAAGACATAAAACAGGGGGCAGGCTATGGCTACACCTTC.

V gene TRBV7-2 combines with J gene TRBJ1-2; the D gene is possibly TRBD1 (6 bases). CDR1 is SGHTA and CDR2 is FQGNSA in the germline V gene. This CDR3 is built from 14 residues. V dropped 6 bases and J dropped 1 base, with 12 bases sitting between them. The CDR3: CASRPYRDNYGYTF. For the CDR3, the DNA is TGTGCCAGCAGACCGTACAGGGATAACTATGGCTACACCTTC.

This chain links TRBV19 with TRBJ1-2, with 7 bases that match TRBD1. Germline trimming cut 5 bases from V and 4 bases from J; bases unmatched to any gene: 7. This CDR3 spans 14 amino acids. Per the germline V gene, CDR1 is LNHDA and CDR2 is SQIVND (reference sequence). The CDR3 loop reads CASSRDRGAYGYTF. For the CDR3, the DNA is TGTGCCAGTAGTCGGGACAGAGGTGCCTATGGCTACACCTTC. Filled out from reference TRBV19 and TRBJ1-2, the complete variable domain reads DGGITQSPKYLFRKEGQNVTLSCEQNLNHDAMYWYRQDPGQGLRLIYYSQIVNDFQKGDIAEGYSVSREKKESFPLTVTSAQKNPTAFYLCASSRDRGAYGYTFGSGTRLTVV.

The chain links TRBV4-3 to TRBJ2-2; the D gene is possibly TRBD1 (5 bases). Trimming pared 1 base from V and 6 bases from J, leaving 9 bases between. Germline assignment: CDR1 LGHNA and CDR2 YSLEER. This CDR3 has 14 residues. CDR3 region: CASSQVEGAGELFF. CDR3 sequence (DNA): TGCGCCAGCAGCCAAGTAGAAGGGGCCGGGGAGCTGTTTTTT.

V and J are TRBV18 and TRBJ1-1; 9 bases line up with TRBD1. CDR3 size: 16 residues. V shed 6 bases, J shed 0 bases, and the junction held 8 bases outside the gene matches. The germline gives CDR1 KGHSH, CDR2 LQKENI. CDR3 coding DNA: TGTGCCAGCTCGACGCGGGACAGGGAATTGAACACTGAAGCTTTCTTT. It is translated as CASSTRDRELNTEAFF.

This sequence joins TRBV7-9 and TRBJ2-3; D may be TRBD2 (6 bases). The germline CDR1 and CDR2 sequences are SEHNR and FQNEAQ (reference sequence). The CDR3 runs to 15 residues. The V gene lost 5 bases and the J gene lost 0 bases, with 12 bases spanning the gap. The CDR3 sequence: CASSAKSGSTDTQYF. The CDR3 DNA reads TGTGCCAGCAGCGCCAAAAGCGGGAGCACAGATACGCAGTATTTT.

The chain recombines TRBV11-2 with TRBJ2-7; 9 bases agree with TRBD1. Germline V gives CDR1 SGHAT, CDR2 FQNNGV. This CDR3 comprises 14 residues. V lost 4 bases and J lost 2; bases outside the gene matches: 3. CDR3 loop: CASSSGQGPYEQYF. As DNA, the CDR3 is TGTGCCAGCAGCTCGGGACAGGGACCCTACGAGCAGTACTTC.

The chain employs TRBV12-5 and TRBJ1-5, with a tentative D call TRBD1 (5 bases). There are 12 residues in the CDR3. From germline, CDR1 is LGHNT and CDR2 FRNRAP. Trimming shortened V by 10 bases and J by 5 bases, and 12 bases separated the two germline ends. The CDR3 loop is CATCWGDQPQHF. The CDR3 nucleotides read TGTGCTACCTGTTGGGGGGATCAGCCCCAGCATTTT.

This clone was seen a single time. The CDR3 sequence: CASSPPTSTDTQYF. Written as DNA, the CDR3 is TGTGCCAGCTCCCCCCCAACTAGCACAGATACGCAGTATTTT. The chain employs TRBV9 and TRBJ2-3; D ambiguous. The CDR3 is 14 residues long. Trimming shortened V by 7 bases and J by 0 bases, and 12 bases separated the two germline ends. Germline-derived CDR1 and CDR2 are SGDLS and YYNGEE.

Worth noting for this clone: Other DNA sequences within the sample encode an identical CDR3. The chain is built from TRBV5-6 and TRBJ1-4; 10 bases match TRBD1. The ends lost 4 bases at V and 2 bases at J; junction bases unmatched: 5. This CDR3 is 16 amino acids long. Per germline, CDR1 SGHDT and CDR2 YYEEEE. The CDR3 DNA reads as TGTGCCAGCAGCCCGGACAGGGGGAGTACTAATGAAAAACTGTTTTTT. This translates into CASSPDRGSTNEKLFF.

The gene calls are TRBV2 and TRBJ1-1; TRBD1 is a possible D gene (6 bases). In germline, CDR1 is SNHLY, CDR2 FYNNEI. The CDR3 runs to 13 residues. Trimming pared 5 bases from V and 4 bases from J, leaving 11 bases between. CDR3 in DNA: TGTGCCAGCAGTTATCCAGGGGCCACTGAAGCTTTCTTT. Its protein product is CASSYPGATEAFF.

The rearrangement joins TRBV3-1 (or the pseudogene TRBV3-2) to TRBJ1-5; 7 nucleotides line up with TRBD1. CDR1 and CDR2 from the germline V gene are LGHDT and YNNKEL (reference sequence). With V trimmed by 4 bases and J by 3 bases, 3 bases remained unmatched. This CDR3 has 14 residues. CDR3 region: CASSPTGNNQPQHF. CDR3 in DNA: TGTGCCAGCAGCCCGACAGGGAACAATCAGCCCCAGCATTTT.

CDR3 coding DNA: TGTGCCAGCAGCCGTCTCGGCGGGGAGCTGTTTTTT. Amino acids: CASSRLGGELFF. This rearrangement joins TRBV5-8 to TRBJ2-2; D not resolved. This CDR3 is 12 amino acids long. Germline V CDR1 and CDR2: SGHTS, YDEGEE. The V end was cut by 4 bases, the J end by 7 bases, with 8 bases between. Looking up the rest from reference TRBV5-8 and TRBJ2-2 gives the full variable domain: EAGVTQSPTHLIKTRGQQATLRCSPISGHTSVYWYQQALGLGLQFLLWYDEGEERNRGNFPPRFSGRQFPNYSSELNVNALELEDSALYLCASSRLGGELFFGEGSRLTVL.

The chain is built from TRBV2 and TRBJ1-1; tentatively, D is TRBD1 (6 bases). Germline CDR1 reads SNHLY; CDR2 reads FYNNEI. The CDR3 has 14 residues. The V gene lost 5 bases and the J gene lost 1 base, with 11 bases spanning the gap. DNA of the CDR3: TGTGCCAGCAGTCGCGTACAGGGGAACACTGAAGCTTTCTTT. It specifies CASSRVQGNTEAFF. Combining the CDR3 with reference TRBV2 and TRBJ1-1 gives the whole variable domain EPEVTQTPSHQVTQMGQEVILRCVPISNHLYFYWYRQILGQKVEFLVSFYNNEISEKSEIFDDQFSVERPDGSNFTLKIRSTKLEDSAMYFCASSRVQGNTEAFFGQGTRLTVV.

The chain combines TRBV29-1 with TRBJ2-1; the D gene is possibly TRBD2 (6 bases). This CDR3 region has 13 residues. Trimming pared 4 bases from V and 9 bases from J, leaving 16 bases between. Germline assignment: CDR1 SQVTM and CDR2 ANQGSEA. The CDR3 loop is CSVGGSGAAEQFF. The CDR3 nucleotides read TGCAGCGTTGGGGGGTCGGGAGCGGCTGAGCAGTTCTTC.

The chain's CDR3 is CASSSQQGERTNYGYTF. Written as DNA, the CDR3 is TGTGCCAGCTCATCGCAACAGGGGGAGAGAACGAACTATGGCTACACCTTC. The chain employs TRBV18 and TRBJ1-2; 8 bases align to TRBD1. This CDR3 spans 17 amino acids. The germline CDR1 and CDR2 sequences are KGHSH and LQKENI. V lost 5 bases, J lost 2 bases, and 13 bases stayed unmatched.

V usage is TRBV11-2 and J usage is TRBJ1-6, with 8 bases aligning to TRBD1. Germline lookup yields CDR1 SGHAT and CDR2 FQNNGV. V was clipped by 1 base and J by 9 bases; unmatched bases: 11. This CDR3 comprises 17 residues. CDR3 coding DNA: TGTGCCAGCAGCTTAGTTGGGGGGGGGACAGGCTCTTCACCCCTCCACTTT. As protein: CASSLVGGGTGSSPLHF.